This T cell receptor beta chain derives from a study of blood T cell repertoires in COVID-19. Study as a whole: COVID-19 samples from acute and convalescent phases originated in the United States, Italy and Spain.

Per the original data handling: By means of reference gene primer amplification, nucleated cell counts were estimated. The data were produced by immunoSEQ multiplex PCR, yet TCRdb's version contains in-frame clones alone and is incomplete. The V and J calls and clone size were taken over from that table, and D and trimming were inferred from the DNA. The data contain tens of thousands of clones, just over 85% of them singletons. There are 16 residues in the CDR3. Germline V gene lookup returns CDR1 SGHTA and CDR2 FQGNSA. The junction had 11 bases not matched to a gene; V was cut back by 5 bases and J by 5 bases.

Sequencing used peripheral blood. The V and J genes are TRBV7-2 and TRBJ2-3, with 9 bases that match TRBD1. The receptor was derived from a man aged 45-65 years with active COVID-19. The CDR3 nucleotides read TGTGCCAGCAGCCAAACATCGGGACAGGGAAGAGATACGCAGTATTTT. Its translation: CASSQTSGQGRDTQYF.